This T cell receptor beta chain stems from a study of blood T cell repertoires in COVID-19. Study in general: Samples of COVID-19 (acute and convalescent) were obtained from the United States, Italy and Spain. PBMCs, B-cell-depleted T cells, or T cells provided the cDNA or gDNA that made up the material.

The authors' processing: From reference gene primer amplification, estimates of nucleated cell counts were derived. Only in-frame clones appear in the TCRdb table, and some are missing; sequencing was by immunoSEQ multiplex PCR. The V and J calls and clone size are taken from that table; D and trimming were inferred from the DNA. The repertoire includes around 130,000 clones, around 86% of them detected once, and about 9.5% sits in the top ten. This clonotype originated in a man aged 40-55 years with active or convalescent COVID-19. The sequencing input was peripheral blood.

The CDR3 reads CASSISGANTEAFF. The CDR3 DNA reads as TGTGCCAGTAGTATAAGCGGGGCCAACACTGAAGCTTTCTTT. The rearrangement uses TRBV19 and TRBJ1-1, with a weak D call TRBD1 (5 bases). V gave up 2 bases and J gave up 2 bases, with 9 bases separating them. Germline CDR1 reads LNHDA; CDR2 reads SQIVND (reference sequence). The CDR3 totals 14 residues.